The sequence of this T cell receptor (beta chain) was determined in a study of T cells in Graves' hyperthyroidism and ophthalmopathy. Amplified regions were TCR beta CDR3 sequences from RNA transcripts. HTBI primers were the set used in a first-round RT-PCR of the TCR CDR3. Via MiXCR, TCRdb re-called the multiplex PCR reads, giving one row per CDR3 protein. This sample yields hundreds of thousands of distinct CDR3 sequences, of which 11% to 15% are seen a single time; roughly 10% belongs to the top ten. A remark on this clonotype: A junction boundary mismatches the germline segment, possibly from a read error.

The CDR3 loop spans 14 amino acids. CDR1 is MNHEY, CDR2 SMNVEV, per germline (reference sequence). The TCR sequence derives from a woman aged 18-30 years with Graves' hyperthyroidism. V and J are TRBV27 and TRBJ2-2, with a tentative D call TRBD2 (6 bases). Sequenced input: blood. In DNA, the CDR3 is TGTGCCAGCACCCCTAGCGAGAACCCCGGGGAGCTGTTTTTT. Its translation: CASTPSENPGELFF.